This T cell receptor (beta chain) comes out of a study of cytomegalovirus exposure and HLA in healthy donors. With 60 Vbeta and 13 Jbeta primers, the PCR was carried out. Sequencing was performed with immunoSEQ multiplex PCR; in TCRdb, only in-frame clones are kept and a portion is missing. The table shows over 100,000 clones, with 60% to 85% occurring only once. Points on this clone: Its antigen remains unidentified.

Trimming shortened V by 7 bases and J by 4 bases, and 13 bases separated the two germline ends. Germline V gives CDR1 SQVTM, CDR2 ANQGSEA. There are 12 residues in the CDR3. Study-wide points: Later genetic work tied a missense DCLRE1C variant to beta-chain V and J trimming.

The origin of this receptor is a woman aged 25-40 years in good health and CMV-seropositive. J is TRBJ1-2 and V is TRBV29-1; tentatively, D is TRBD1 (6 bases). Sequences were obtained from PBMCs. The CDR3 DNA reads TGCAGCGGCACCGACAGGACCTATGGCTACACCTTC. Residues: CSGTDRTYGYTF.